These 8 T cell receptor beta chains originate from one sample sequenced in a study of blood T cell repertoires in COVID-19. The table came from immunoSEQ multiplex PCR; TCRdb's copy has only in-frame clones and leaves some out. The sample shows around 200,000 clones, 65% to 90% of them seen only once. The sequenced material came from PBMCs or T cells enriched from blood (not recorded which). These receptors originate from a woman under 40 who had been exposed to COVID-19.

In nucleotides, the CDR3 is TGTGCCTCCCAGAGGGGGGGGGTGTACGAGCAGTACTTC. This sequence encodes CASQRGGVYEQYF. This rearrangement joins TRBV25-1 to TRBJ2-7, with TRBD2 as a possible D gene (7 bases). The length of the CDR3 is 13 residues. CDR1 and CDR2 from the germline V gene are MGHDK and SYGVNS. Trimming took off 11 bases at V and 4 bases at J, with 18 bases between the two ends.

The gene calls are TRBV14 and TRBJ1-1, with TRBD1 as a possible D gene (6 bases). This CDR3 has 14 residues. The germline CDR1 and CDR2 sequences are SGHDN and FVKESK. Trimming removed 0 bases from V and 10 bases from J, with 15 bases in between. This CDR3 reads CASSQEHRAIVAFF. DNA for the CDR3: TGTGCCAGCAGCCAAGAACACAGGGCAATCGTAGCTTTCTTT.

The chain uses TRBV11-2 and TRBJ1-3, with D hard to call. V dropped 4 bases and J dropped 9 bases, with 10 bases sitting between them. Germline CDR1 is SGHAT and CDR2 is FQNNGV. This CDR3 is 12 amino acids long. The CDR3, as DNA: TGTGCCAGCAGCTCACCGCCGGGCACCATATATTTT. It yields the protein CASSSPPGTIYF.

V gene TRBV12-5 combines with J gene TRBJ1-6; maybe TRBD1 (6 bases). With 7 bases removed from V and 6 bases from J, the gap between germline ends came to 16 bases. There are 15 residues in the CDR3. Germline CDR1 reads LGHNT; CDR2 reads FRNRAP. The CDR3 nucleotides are TGTGCTAGTGCCTTTGGGACAACTATTAATTCACCCCTCCACTTT. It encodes CASAFGTTINSPLHF.

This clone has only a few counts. CDR3 sequence (DNA): TGTGCCAGCAGCCCGACTGCTGACTATGGCTACACCTTC. This sequence encodes CASSPTADYGYTF. The genes are TRBV11-2 and TRBJ1-2, with D hard to call. CDR3 length equals 13 residues. V lost 5 bases and J lost 3, with 10 bases in between. CDR1 is SGHAT, CDR2 FQNNGV, per germline.

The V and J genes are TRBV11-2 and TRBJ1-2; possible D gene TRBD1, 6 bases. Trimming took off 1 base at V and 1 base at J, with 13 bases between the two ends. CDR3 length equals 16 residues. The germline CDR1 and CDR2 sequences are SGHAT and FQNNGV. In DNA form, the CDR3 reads TGTGCCAGCAGCTTAGTTGGACCAGGGGTTAACTATGGCTACACCTTC. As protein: CASSLVGPGVNYGYTF.

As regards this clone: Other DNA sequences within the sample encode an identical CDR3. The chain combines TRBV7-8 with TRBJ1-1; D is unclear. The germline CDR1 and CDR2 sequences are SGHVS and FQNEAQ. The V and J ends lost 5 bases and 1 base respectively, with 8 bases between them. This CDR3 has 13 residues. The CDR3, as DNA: TGTGCCAGCAGCCTCCGCGCGAACACTGAAGCTTTCTTT. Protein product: CASSLRANTEAFF.

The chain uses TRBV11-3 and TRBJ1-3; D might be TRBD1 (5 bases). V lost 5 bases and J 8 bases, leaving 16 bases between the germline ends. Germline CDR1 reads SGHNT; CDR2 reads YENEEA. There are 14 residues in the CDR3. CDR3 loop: CASSQGVGEDTIYF. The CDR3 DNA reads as TGTGCCAGCAGCCAAGGCGTGGGGGAGGACACCATATATTTT.